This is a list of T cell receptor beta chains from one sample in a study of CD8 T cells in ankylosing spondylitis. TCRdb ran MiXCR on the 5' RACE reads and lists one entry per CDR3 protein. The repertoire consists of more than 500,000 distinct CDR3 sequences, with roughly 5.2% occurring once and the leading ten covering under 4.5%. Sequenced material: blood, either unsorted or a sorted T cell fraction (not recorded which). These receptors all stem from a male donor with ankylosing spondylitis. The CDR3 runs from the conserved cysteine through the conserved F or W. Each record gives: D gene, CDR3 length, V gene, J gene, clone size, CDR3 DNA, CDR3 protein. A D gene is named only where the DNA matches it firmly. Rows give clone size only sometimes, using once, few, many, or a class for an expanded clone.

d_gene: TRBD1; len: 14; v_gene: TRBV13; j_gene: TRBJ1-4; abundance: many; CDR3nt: TGTGCCAGCAGCCTCGCCCGACAGGGGCGGGAACTGTTTTTT; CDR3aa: CASSLARQGRELFF
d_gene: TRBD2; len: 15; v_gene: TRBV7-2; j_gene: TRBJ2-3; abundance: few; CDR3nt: TGTGCCAGCAGCTGGACTAGCGGGGGCCAAGATACGCAGTATTTT; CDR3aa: CASSWTSGGQDTQYF
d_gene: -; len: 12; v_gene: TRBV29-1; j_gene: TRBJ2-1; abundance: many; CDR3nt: TGCAGCGTTTGGGAGGAGGACAATGAGCAGTTCTTC; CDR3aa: CSVWEEDNEQFF
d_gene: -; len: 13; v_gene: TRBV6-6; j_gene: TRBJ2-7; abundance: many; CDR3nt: TGTGCCAGCAGTTACATCGGGACCTACGAGCAGTACTTC; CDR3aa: CASSYIGTYEQYF
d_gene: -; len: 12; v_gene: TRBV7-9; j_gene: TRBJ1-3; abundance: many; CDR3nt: TGTGCCATAGACGGAGCTGGAAACACCATATATTTT; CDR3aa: CAIDGAGNTIYF
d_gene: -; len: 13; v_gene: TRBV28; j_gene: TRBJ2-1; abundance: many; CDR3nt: TGTGCCAGCAGTTTTAGGGTTATGGGAGAGCAGTTCTTC; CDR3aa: CASSFRVMGEQFF
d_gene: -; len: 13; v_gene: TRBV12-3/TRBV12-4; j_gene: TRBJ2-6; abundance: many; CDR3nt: TGTGCTACCAGGGTTTCTGGGGCCAACGTCCTGACTTTC; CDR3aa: CATRVSGANVLTF
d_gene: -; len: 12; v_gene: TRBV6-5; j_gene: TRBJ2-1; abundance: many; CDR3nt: TGTGCCGCCGGGGCGAGCTACAATGAGCAGTTCTTC; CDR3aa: CAAGASYNEQFF
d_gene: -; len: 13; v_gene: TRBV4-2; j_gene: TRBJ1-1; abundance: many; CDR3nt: TGTGCCAGCAGCCGTCAAGGTAGGGGCGAAGCTTTCTTT; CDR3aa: CASSRQGRGEAFF
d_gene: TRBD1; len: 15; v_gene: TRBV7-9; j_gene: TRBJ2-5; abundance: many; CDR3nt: TGTGCCAGCAGCCACTACGGGACAGGGGAAGAGACCCAGTACTTC; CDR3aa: CASSHYGTGEETQYF
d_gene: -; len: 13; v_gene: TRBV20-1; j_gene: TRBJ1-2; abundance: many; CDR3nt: TGCAGTGCTAGTAGCTGGCAGGGCTATGGCTACACCTTC; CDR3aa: CSASSWQGYGYTF
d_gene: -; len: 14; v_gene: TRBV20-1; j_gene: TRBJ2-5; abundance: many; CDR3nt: TGCAGTGCTAGGCCCGGGGCCGAGGTGGAGACCCAGTACTTC; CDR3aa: CSARPGAEVETQYF
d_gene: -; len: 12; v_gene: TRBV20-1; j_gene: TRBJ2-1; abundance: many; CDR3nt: TGCAGTGCTAGGGACGACTACAATGAGCAGTTCTTC; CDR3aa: CSARDDYNEQFF
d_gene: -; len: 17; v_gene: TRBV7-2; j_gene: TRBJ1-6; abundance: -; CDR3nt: TGTGCCAGCAGCTCGAGGTCCGCGGGAGCCTATAATTCACCCCTCCACTTT; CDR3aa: CASSSRSAGAYNSPLHF
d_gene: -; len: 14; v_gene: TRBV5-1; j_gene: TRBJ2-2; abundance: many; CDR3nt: TGCGCCAGCAGCTTGGCGATAAACACCGGGGAGCTGTTTTTT; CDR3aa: CASSLAINTGELFF
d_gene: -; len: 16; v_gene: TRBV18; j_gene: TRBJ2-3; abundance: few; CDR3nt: TGTGCCAGCTCACCAATTAGCGGTGGGTCGACAGATACGCAGTATTTT; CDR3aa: CASSPISGGSTDTQYF
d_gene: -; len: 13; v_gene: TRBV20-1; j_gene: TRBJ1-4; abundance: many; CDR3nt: TGCAGTGCTAGAGAAGGGGGGTTTGAAAAACTGTTTTTT; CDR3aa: CSAREGGFEKLFF
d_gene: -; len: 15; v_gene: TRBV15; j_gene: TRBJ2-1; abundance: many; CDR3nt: TGTGCCACCAGCAGATCAAGACCGGGGTACAATGAGCAGTTCTTC; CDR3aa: CATSRSRPGYNEQFF
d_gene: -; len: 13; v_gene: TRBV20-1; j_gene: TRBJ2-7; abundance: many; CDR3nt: TGCAGTGCTAGACAGCCAGGGGCGTACGAGCAGTACTTC; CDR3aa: CSARQPGAYEQYF
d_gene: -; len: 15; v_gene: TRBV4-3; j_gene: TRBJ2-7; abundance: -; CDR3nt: TGCGCCAGCAGCCAATCATCCCCGACCCCCTACGAGCAGTACTTC; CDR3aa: CASSQSSPTPYEQYF
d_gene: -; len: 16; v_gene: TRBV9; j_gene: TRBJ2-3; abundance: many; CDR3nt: TGTGCCAGCAGCTCCTTGGCGGGGGCCCTCACAGATACGCAGTATTTT; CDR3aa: CASSSLAGALTDTQYF
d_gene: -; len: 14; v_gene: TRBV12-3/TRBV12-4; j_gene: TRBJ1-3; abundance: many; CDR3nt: TGTGCCAGCAGTTTAACAGGGCTTGCGGACACCATATATTTT; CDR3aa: CASSLTGLADTIYF
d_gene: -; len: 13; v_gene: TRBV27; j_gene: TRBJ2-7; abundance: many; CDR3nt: TGTGCCAGCAGTAAAAACCGGGATTGGGAGCAGTACTTC; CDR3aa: CASSKNRDWEQYF
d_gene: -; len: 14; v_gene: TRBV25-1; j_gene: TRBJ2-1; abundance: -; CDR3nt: TGTGCCAGCAGTGAATATAACAGGGATGGGGAGCAGTTCTTC; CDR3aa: CASSEYNRDGEQFF
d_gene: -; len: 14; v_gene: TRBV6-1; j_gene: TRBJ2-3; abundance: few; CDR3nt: TGTGCCAGCACCAGCGCCTCTAGCACAGATACGCAGTATTTT; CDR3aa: CASTSASSTDTQYF
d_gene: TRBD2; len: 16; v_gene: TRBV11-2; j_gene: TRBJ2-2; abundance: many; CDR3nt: TGTGCCAGCAGCGTAGAGGGACTAGCATCAATCGGGGAGCTGTTTTTT; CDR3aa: CASSVEGLASIGELFF
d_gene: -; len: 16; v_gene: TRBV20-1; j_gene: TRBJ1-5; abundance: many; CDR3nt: TGCAGTGTGGCGGTTAGTACAGGGCTTAGCAATCAGCCCCAGCATTTT; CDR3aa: CSVAVSTGLSNQPQHF
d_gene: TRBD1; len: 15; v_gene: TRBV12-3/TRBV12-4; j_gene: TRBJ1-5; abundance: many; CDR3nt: TGTGCCAGCAGTGCGGGACGGACAGGGAGTCAGCCCCAGCATTTT; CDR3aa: CASSAGRTGSQPQHF
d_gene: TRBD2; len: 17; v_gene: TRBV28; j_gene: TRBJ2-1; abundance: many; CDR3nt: TGTGCCAGCAGTTTACCCGAGACCACTAGCGGGGGGAATGAGCAGTTCTTC; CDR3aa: CASSLPETTSGGNEQFF
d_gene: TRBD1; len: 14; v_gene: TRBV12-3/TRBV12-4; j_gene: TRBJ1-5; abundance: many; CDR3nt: TGTGCCAGCAGTTTTTGGGACAGGGCTCAGCCCCAGCATTTT; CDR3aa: CASSFWDRAQPQHF
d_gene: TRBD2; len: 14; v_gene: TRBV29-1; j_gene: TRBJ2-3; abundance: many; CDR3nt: TGCAGCGTGGCGGGACTAGCGGGAATGGATACGCAGTATTTT; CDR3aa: CSVAGLAGMDTQYF
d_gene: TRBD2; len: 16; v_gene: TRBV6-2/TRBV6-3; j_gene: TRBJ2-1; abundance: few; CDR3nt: TGTGCCAGCAGGTCCTTGGGACTAGCTTCGATCGGAGAGCAGTTCTTC; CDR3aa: CASRSLGLASIGEQFF
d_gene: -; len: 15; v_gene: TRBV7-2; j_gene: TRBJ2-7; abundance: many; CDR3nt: TGTGCCAGCAGCCAAGCGGGACAGCGCTCCTACGAGCAGTACTTC; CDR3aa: CASSQAGQRSYEQYF